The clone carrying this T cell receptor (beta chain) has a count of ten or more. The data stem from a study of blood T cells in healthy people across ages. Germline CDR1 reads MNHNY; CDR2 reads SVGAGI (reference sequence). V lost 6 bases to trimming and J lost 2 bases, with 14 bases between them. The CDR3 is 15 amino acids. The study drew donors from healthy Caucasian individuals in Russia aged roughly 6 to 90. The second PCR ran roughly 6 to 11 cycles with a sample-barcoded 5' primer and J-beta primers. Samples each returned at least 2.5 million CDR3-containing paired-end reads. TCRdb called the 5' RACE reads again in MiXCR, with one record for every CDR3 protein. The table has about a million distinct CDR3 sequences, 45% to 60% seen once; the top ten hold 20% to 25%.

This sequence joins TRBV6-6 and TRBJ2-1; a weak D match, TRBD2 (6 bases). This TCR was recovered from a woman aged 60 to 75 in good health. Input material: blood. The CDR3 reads CASRHGTLTYNEQFF. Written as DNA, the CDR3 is TGTGCCAGCAGACATGGGACTCTTACCTACAATGAGCAGTTCTTC.